These 9 T cell receptor beta chains originate from one sample sequenced in a study of shared clonotypes between healthy human individuals. Generated by immunoSEQ multiplex PCR, the TCRdb table keeps only in-frame clones and is missing some. The table has 450,000 to 650,000 clones, roughly 79% seen once. The sample taken for sequencing was PBMCs. Every receptor here comes from a woman aged 40 to 50 in good health. Some clones in this sample may be carry-over from other donors' samples.

The chain is built from TRBV6-5 and TRBJ2-3; D ambiguous. The germline gives CDR1 MNHEY, CDR2 SVGAGI. The CDR3 loop spans 13 amino acids. Trimming cost V 5 bases and J 1 base, with 7 bases left between them. Written as DNA, the CDR3 is TGTGCCAGCAGTCCTCCGGGCACAGATACGCAGTATTTT. Its protein product is CASSPPGTDTQYF.

This clone occurred many times. This rearrangement joins TRBV4-1 to TRBJ2-7, with D hard to call. Germline V gene lookup returns CDR1 MGHRA and CDR2 YSYEKL. The CDR3 totals 17 residues. V was trimmed by 2 bases and J by 2 bases, leaving 19 bases between them. The CDR3 region has the DNA TGCGCCAGCAGCCAACCCCTAACGACTTACACCCCCTACGAGCAGTACTTC. Protein: CASSQPLTTYTPYEQYF.

V usage is TRBV11-2 and J usage is TRBJ2-7; the match to TRBD1 covers 9 bases. The V gene end was trimmed by 5 bases and the J gene end by 7 bases; junction bases not matched to a gene: 15. The CDR3 runs to 16 residues. The V gene's germline CDR1 is SGHAT and CDR2 FQNNGV. The CDR3 DNA sequence: TGTGCCAGCAGCCCGCGGTCGGGGACAGGGCTTTTTGAGCAGTACTTC. As protein: CASSPRSGTGLFEQYF.

The V and J genes are TRBV11-2 and TRBJ1-2; possibly TRBD1 for D (5 bases). The CDR3 has 13 residues. The germline V gene encodes CDR1 SGHAT and CDR2 FQNNGV. Trimming shortened V by 0 bases and J by 5 bases, and 7 bases separated the two germline ends. The CDR3 reads CASSLERGYGYTF. CDR3 DNA sequence: TGTGCCAGCAGCTTAGAGCGGGGGTATGGCTACACCTTC.

The J gene is TRBJ2-3, the V gene TRBV5-1, with 8 bases matching TRBD1. Looked up from germline, CDR1 is SGHRS and CDR2 is YFSETQ. With V trimmed by 3 bases and J by 0 bases, 3 bases remained unmatched. The CDR3 spans 15 residues. CDR3 sequence (DNA): TGCGCCAGCAGCTCAGGGGGCGGGAGCACAGATACGCAGTATTTT. Amino acids: CASSSGGGSTDTQYF.

V gene TRBV5-8 combines with J gene TRBJ1-4; D is unresolved. There are 16 residues in the CDR3. V gave up 5 bases and J gave up 0 bases, with 14 bases separating them. CDR1 SGHTS and CDR2 YDEGEE come from the germline V gene. This chain's CDR3 is CASRLGNIPTNEKLFF. CDR3 in DNA: TGTGCCAGCAGGCTCGGGAACATTCCAACTAATGAAAAACTGTTTTTT.

This clone is a singleton in its sample. J is TRBJ2-2 and V is TRBV7-9; 10 bases map to TRBD1. Germline CDR1 SEHNR, CDR2 FQNEAQ (reference sequence). This CDR3 is 17 amino acids long. V lost 5 bases to trimming and J lost 6 bases; unmatched junction nucleotides: 12. For the CDR3, the DNA is TGTGCCAGCAGCCACCAACGAGACAGGGGGCTTCCCGGGGAGCTGTTTTTT. Residues: CASSHQRDRGLPGELFF.

This clone showed up just a few times. The V and J genes are TRBV30 and TRBJ2-7, with 8 bases identical to TRBD1. CDR1 is GTSNPN, CDR2 SVGIG, per germline (reference sequence). The V and J ends lost 3 bases and 6 bases, in that order; junction bases with no gene match: 4. This CDR3 has 12 residues. The chain's CDR3 is CAWSDRGAEQYF. CDR3 DNA sequence: TGTGCCTGGAGCGACAGGGGTGCCGAGCAGTACTTC.

The rearrangement joins TRBV19 to TRBJ2-2; 14 nucleotides agree with TRBD2. In germline, CDR1 is LNHDA, CDR2 SQIVND (reference sequence). The junction had 11 bases not matched to a gene; V was cut back by 6 bases and J by 5 bases. The CDR3 totals 18 residues. The CDR3 sequence: CASSPRGTSGSGTGELFF. DNA of the CDR3: TGTGCCAGTAGCCCAAGGGGGACTAGCGGGAGTGGGACCGGGGAGCTGTTTTTT.